These T cell receptor beta chains were read from a single sample in a study of cytomegalovirus exposure and HLA in healthy donors. Profiling relied on immunoSEQ multiplex PCR, and the TCRdb table lists in-frame clones only, not all of them. The table shows more than 85,000 clones, with approximately 57% occurring only once. Source material: PBMCs. These receptors all come from a woman in her 30s in good health and CMV-seronegative. The CDR3 runs from the conserved cysteine through the conserved F or W. D genes are given only for firm matches. Only part of the rows carry a size: once, few, many, or a class if the clone is expanded.

size	D	V	J	length	DNA	CDR3
NA	TRBD1	TRBV7-8	TRBJ1-5	13	TGTGCCAGCAGCTCACAGGGGTCTCAGCCCCAGCATTTT	CASSSQGSQPQHF
NA	TRBD1	TRBV6-5	TRBJ1-3	14	TGTGCCAGCAGTTACGCCGGACAGGGAGACACCATATATTTT	CASSYAGQGDTIYF
NA	NA	TRBV4-1	TRBJ2-7	15	TGCGCCAGCAGCTCCCTCGTCAGGGCTGCCCACGAGCAGTACTTC	CASSSLVRAAHEQYF
NA	NA	TRBV4-1	TRBJ1-2	15	TGCGCCAGCAGCCAAACAGGCCTAGCTAACTATGGCTACACCTTC	CASSQTGLANYGYTF
NA	TRBD1	TRBV5-6	TRBJ1-2	14	TGTGCCAGCAGCTCCACCGACAGGGTCTATGGCTACACCTTC	CASSSTDRVYGYTF
NA	TRBD2	TRBV5-6	TRBJ2-7	15	TGTGCCAGCAGCTGGGGGACTAGCGGGGGGGCCGAGCAGTACTTC	CASSWGTSGGAEQYF
NA	TRBD2	TRBV19	TRBJ2-3	14	TGTGCCAGTAGTTGGGGGGGTGTCGCAGATACGCAGTATTTT	CASSWGGVADTQYF
NA	TRBD2	TRBV28	TRBJ2-3	16	TGTGCCAGCAGTTTGGAAGCGGGAGGACCGACAGATACGCAGTATTTT	CASSLEAGGPTDTQYF
NA	TRBD1	TRBV9	TRBJ2-2	14	TGTGCCAGCGCGGACAGGGACAACCGGGGGGAGCTGTTTTTT	CASADRDNRGELFF
NA	TRBD1	TRBV6-5	TRBJ1-5	15	TGTGCCAGCAGTTACGCAGGGGGCCACAATCAGCCCCAGCATTTT	CASSYAGGHNQPQHF
NA	NA	TRBV28	TRBJ2-7	13	TGTGCCGCCGCGGGGACAGCTCCCTACGAGCAGTACTTC	CAAAGTAPYEQYF
NA	TRBD2	TRBV7-9	TRBJ2-3	13	TGTGCCAGCAGCGCCCCAGCGGGGGATACGCAGTATTTT	CASSAPAGDTQYF
NA	NA	TRBV29-1	TRBJ1-1	13	TGCAGCGGTCGAACTACTATGAACACTGAAGCTTTCTTT	CSGRTTMNTEAFF
few	NA	TRBV30	TRBJ2-7	15	TGTGCCTGGAGGGCATCAAGGGGTGTTCTTAGTTGGCAGTACTTC	CAWRASRGVLSWQYF
few	TRBD1	TRBV6-6	TRBJ2-7	13	TGTGCCAGCAGTCTCCCAGGGGGAGACGAGCAGTACTTC	CASSLPGGDEQYF
NA	NA	TRBV9	TRBJ2-7	15	TGTGCCAGCAGCGTAGCTCTAGGGAGCTCCTACGAGCAGTACTTC	CASSVALGSSYEQYF
NA	TRBD1	TRBV28	TRBJ2-1	15	TGTGCCAGCAGTCCTCGGGACAGCTCCTACAATGAGCAGTTCTTC	CASSPRDSSYNEQFF
few	TRBD2	TRBV28	TRBJ2-7	16	TGTGCCAGCAGTCCAACCGGGAGCGGGGGAATCTACGAGCAGTACTTC	CASSPTGSGGIYEQYF
NA	NA	TRBV18	TRBJ1-6	13	TGTGCCAGCTCACCCGGCAGGGAGGAACCCCTCCACTTT	CASSPGREEPLHF
NA	NA	TRBV11-1	TRBJ1-1	14	TGTGCCAGCAGCTTGCAGGGTTCTGACACTGAAGCTTTCTTT	CASSLQGSDTEAFF
NA	NA	TRBV6-5	TRBJ1-1	14	TGTGCCAGCAATAAAGGACTCTTCTACACTGAAGCTTTCTTT	CASNKGLFYTEAFF
NA	NA	TRBV28	TRBJ1-1	14	TGTGCCAGCAGCCTCCAGGGACACACCACTGAAGCTTTCTTT	CASSLQGHTTEAFF
once	TRBD2	TRBV7-3	TRBJ2-1	15	TGTGCCAGCAGCTTAACGCCCGGACTAGCCAATGAGCAGTTCTTC	CASSLTPGLANEQFF
NA	NA	TRBV27	TRBJ1-1	14	TGTGCCAGCAGTTCCCGTATTGGACAGTCTGAAGCTTTCTTT	CASSSRIGQSEAFF
few	TRBD2	TRBV11-2	TRBJ2-7	15	TGTGCCAGCAGCCCCCGGGCGGGAGTCTCCTACGAGCAGTACTTC	CASSPRAGVSYEQYF
NA	NA	TRBV6-5	TRBJ1-4	14	TGTGCCAGCAGTTTGAACAGGGCGGTTGAAAAACTGTTTTTT	CASSLNRAVEKLFF
few	NA	TRBV5-6	TRBJ2-7	13	TGTGCCAGCAGTTTTGGACAGACCTACGAGCAGTACTTC	CASSFGQTYEQYF
NA	NA	TRBV6-4	TRBJ1-1	13	TGTGCCAGCAGGACAGAGGAGAACACTGAAGCTTTCTTT	CASRTEENTEAFF
NA	TRBD1	TRBV2	TRBJ1-6	13	TGTGCCAGCGGGACAGGCGGCAATTCACCCCTCCACTTT	CASGTGGNSPLHF
few	NA	TRBV5-1	TRBJ1-2	16	TGCGCCAGCAGCTCCCCGACAGGCCTGGGGGACTATGGCTACACCTTC	CASSSPTGLGDYGYTF
NA	NA	TRBV6-5	TRBJ1-2	14	TGTGCCAGCAGTAACCGAAGGGGTACCTATGGCTACACCTTC	CASSNRRGTYGYTF
few	NA	TRBV7-2	TRBJ1-1	13	TGTGCCAGCAGCCCAGAGCGAACGGTTGAAGCTTTCTTT	CASSPERTVEAFF
NA	TRBD1	TRBV7-2	TRBJ2-7	14	TGTGCCAGCAGCTCGGACAGGACAACCTACGAGCAGTACTTC	CASSSDRTTYEQYF
NA	TRBD2	TRBV25-1	TRBJ2-5	16	TGTGCCAGCAGTGATCTAGCGGGGGGGCCCGATAAGACCCAGTACTTC	CASSDLAGGPDKTQYF
NA	NA	TRBV11-1	TRBJ1-2	16	TGTGCCAGCAGCCCCTCGCCCGTCTCAGGGCCTTATGGCTACACCTTC	CASSPSPVSGPYGYTF
once	TRBD1	TRBV6-5	TRBJ2-2	15	TGTGCCAGCAGTTCCGGGACAGGGTGGGCCGGGGAGCTGTTTTTT	CASSSGTGWAGELFF
few	TRBD1	TRBV30	TRBJ2-7	14	TGTGCCTGGAGTGCCGGACAGGCCAACTACGAGCAGTACTTC	CAWSAGQANYEQYF